Shown below are 32 T cell receptor beta chains from a single sample sequenced in a study of CD8+CD57+ T cells in acquired aplastic anemia. Genomic DNA, serving as template, underwent TCR beta VDJ and CDR3 profiling. TCRdb independently ran MiXCR on the reads; one entry per CDR3 protein. The sample contains 55,000 to 60,000 distinct CDR3 sequences, roughly three fifths of which appear only once. Sequenced patients had shown CD8+CD57+ cell expansion by flow cytometry. The specimen sequenced was sorted CD4+, CD8+, or CD8+CD57+ T cells (not recorded which) from PBMCs. The receptors come from a human donor with aplastic anemia.

The chain is built from TRBV5-4 and TRBJ2-3; D unclear. Trimming stripped 0 bases from V and 6 bases from J, with 11 bases between. Germline V gene data show CDR1 as SGHNT and CDR2 as YYREEE (reference sequence). This CDR3 comprises 14 residues. DNA of the CDR3: TGTGCCAGCAGCTTGGCCAACCTAGGGGATACGCAGTATTTT. Protein product: CASSLANLGDTQYF. The variable domain in full, completed from reference TRBV5-4 and TRBJ2-3, reads ETGVTQSPTHLIKTRGQQVTLRCSSQSGHNTVSWYQQALGQGPQFIFQYYREEENGRGNFPPRFSGLQFPNYSSELNVNALELDDSALYLCASSLANLGDTQYFGPGTRLTVL.

The chain links TRBV25-1 to TRBJ1-6; 7 positions match TRBD1. The V segment lost 8 bases and the J segment 8 bases; nucleotides outside the gene matches: 12. The CDR3 consists of 15 residues. The V gene's germline CDR1 is MGHDK and CDR2 SYGVNS. CDR3 bases: TGTGCCAGCCAGACAAAGGGACAGAACTATTCACCCCTCCACTTT. Amino acids: CASQTKGQNYSPLHF.

This clonotype was counted ten times or more. The chain employs TRBV12-3 or TRBV12-4 and TRBJ2-5; 7 bases align to TRBD2. The CDR3 loop spans 13 amino acids. With 5 bases clipped from V and 5 bases from J, the junction kept 5 bases outside the gene matches. The CDR3: CASSPDGGETQYF. The CDR3 DNA reads TGTGCCAGCAGTCCCGACGGGGGGGAGACCCAGTACTTC.

This clonotype has at least ten counts. V and J are TRBV24-1 and TRBJ2-5, with 7 bases lining up with TRBD1. Germline V gene lookup returns CDR1 KGHDR and CDR2 SFDVKD. With 2 bases clipped from V and 4 bases from J, the junction kept 6 bases outside the gene matches. The CDR3 consists of 15 residues. The CDR3 spells CATSDSRQGRETQYF. The CDR3 bases are TGTGCCACCAGTGATTCGAGACAGGGACGAGAGACCCAGTACTTC.

The V and J genes are TRBV18 and TRBJ2-7; no definite D call. The V gene's germline CDR1 is KGHSH and CDR2 LQKENI. This CDR3 comprises 16 residues. V was clipped by 2 bases and J by 3 bases, with 17 bases between them. The CDR3 is CASSPGLHPGLYEQYF. CDR3 nucleotides: TGTGCCAGCTCACCAGGGCTACACCCAGGCCTCTACGAGCAGTACTTC.

This clonotype was seen ten or more times. The chain combines TRBV7-9 with TRBJ2-3; 7 bases map to TRBD1. Per the germline V gene, CDR1 is SEHNR and CDR2 is FQNEAQ (reference sequence). The CDR3 has 16 amino acids. V dropped 5 bases and J dropped 2; count of bases not matched to a gene: 10. The CDR3 sequence: CASSANRGRVTDTQYF. The DNA of the CDR3 is TGTGCCAGCAGCGCAAACAGGGGCAGGGTCACAGATACGCAGTATTTT.

In its sample, this clonotype is medium-sized (0.01 to 0.1%). An end of the junction does not agree with germline; a read error may underlie this. The chain carries TRBV2 and TRBJ1-2, with D possibly matching TRBD1 (6 bases). This CDR3 is built from 14 residues. Per germline, CDR1 SNHLY and CDR2 FYNNEI. CDR3 amino acids: CASSEDRSTYGYTF. The CDR3, as DNA: TGTGCCAGCAGCGAAGACAGGTCAACCTATGGCTACACCTTC.

This clonotype occurred many times. The chain carries TRBV6-5 and TRBJ2-7, with D perhaps assigned TRBD1 or TRBD2 (6 bases each). CDR1 is MNHEY, CDR2 SVGAGI, per germline. The CDR3 is made up of 14 amino acids. With 0 bases removed from V and 3 bases from J, the gap between germline ends came to 9 bases. The DNA of the CDR3 is TGTGCCAGCAGTTACTCGAGGGGGGTCTACGAGCAGTACTTC. It specifies CASSYSRGVYEQYF.

This clonotype was detected once. CDR3 amino acids: CASSLDRVSWCADRETQYF. The CDR3 nucleotides are TGTGCCAGCAGCTTAGATAGAGTCTCTTGGTGCGCGGATCGGGAGACCCAGTACTTC. The chain carries TRBV11-1 and TRBJ2-5; D is unclear. The CDR3 is made up of 19 amino acids. Between the trimmed V and J ends, which lost 1 base and 5 bases, there was a span of 26 bases. CDR1 and CDR2 from the germline V gene are SGHAT and FQDESV (reference sequence).

Comment on this clonotype: Just one base apart from a much larger clone, this may be a read error. V and J are TRBV6-2 or TRBV6-3 and TRBJ1-1; D uncertain. The CDR3 has 14 amino acids. The germline V gene has CDR1 MNHEY and CDR2 SVGEGT. The CDR3 DNA sequence: TGTCCCAGCAGTTACGAGGCCGCGAACACTGAAGCTTTCTTT. This translates into CPSSYEAANTEAFF.

V is TRBV10-3 and J is TRBJ1-6; D is ambiguous. Germline CDR1 reads ENHRY; CDR2 reads SYGVKD. Trimming left V 10 bases short and J 9 bases short, with 10 bases between. The CDR3 spans 11 residues. CDR3 DNA: TGTGCCAGCGGGAACCTTTCACCCCTCCACTTT. Translation: CASGNLSPLHF.

This clonotype was seen more than once but under ten times. The chain links TRBV24-1 to TRBJ2-1; maybe TRBD2 (5 bases). Deletions cut 3 bases from V and 5 bases from J, with 16 bases between. Germline CDR1 reads KGHDR; CDR2 reads SFDVKD. The CDR3 totals 16 residues. Here the CDR3 DNA reads TGTGCCACCAGTGATGACCACAGCTGGGGAGACAATGAGCAGTTCTTC. Translating it yields CATSDDHSWGDNEQFF.

Comment on this clonotype: No conserved phenylalanine or tryptophan ends this CDR3, so it is likely a read error. The rearrangement links TRBV28 to TRBJ1-1; TRBD1 agrees at 7 bases. Losses at the gene ends were 4 bases for V and 6 bases for J; bases not matched to a gene: 8. This CDR3 has 14 amino acids. Germline V CDR1 and CDR2: MDHEN, SYDVKM. DNA for the CDR3: TGTGCCAGCAGTTCCTTTACAGGGGACTCTGAAGCTTTCTCT. The encoded protein is CASSSFTGDSEAFS.

This clonotype has a count of ten or more. This chain joins TRBV24-1 and TRBJ2-1, with D unclear. The CDR3 is made up of 17 amino acids. Trimming took 3 bases from V and 0 from J, leaving 14 bases between them. From germline, CDR1 is KGHDR and CDR2 SFDVKD. The CDR3 bases are TGTGCCACCAGTGATCCAGACTCCAAAAGCTCCTACAATGAGCAGTTCTTC. It translates to CATSDPDSKSSYNEQFF.

The rearrangement links TRBV20-1 to TRBJ2-3; 8 bases agree with TRBD2. With V trimmed by 3 bases and J by 0 bases, 8 bases remained unmatched. The CDR3 runs to 16 residues. Germline V gene lookup returns CDR1 DFQATT and CDR2 SNEGSKA (reference sequence). CDR3 residues: CSARPGLAGSTDTQYF. The DNA for the CDR3 is TGCAGTGCTAGGCCGGGGCTAGCGGGTAGCACAGATACGCAGTATTTT.

CDR3 in amino acids: CASSQALCANYGYTF. CDR3 sequence (DNA): TGTGCCAGCAGCCAGGCCTTATGTGCTAACTATGGCTACACCTTC. J is TRBJ1-2 and V is TRBV2; D uncertain. The CDR3 contains 15 residues. The ends were cut back, 6 bases at V and 0 bases at J, with 14 bases in the middle. Germline assignment: CDR1 SNHLY and CDR2 FYNNEI.

The chain combines TRBV20-1 with TRBJ2-3; the D gene is possibly TRBD2 (5 bases). The CDR3 loop spans 15 amino acids. V gave up 1 base and J gave up 0 bases, with 11 bases separating them. Germline CDR1 is DFQATT and CDR2 is SNEGSKA (reference sequence). As DNA, the CDR3 is TGCAGTGCTAGAGTACTAGTAGGTAGCACAGATACGCAGTATTTT. As protein: CSARVLVGSTDTQYF.

This clonotype was counted only a few times. A much larger clone lies one base from this, so it may be a read error. No conserved phenylalanine or tryptophan is present at the end of the CDR3, so a read error is the likely explanation. No DNA is shown, since the ends of the CDR3 on it are uncertain; the CDR3 is the one TCRdb lists. This chain connects TRBV7-9 to TRBJ2-1; TRBD1 reflects the table's D call only, with no check against the DNA. The germline CDR1 and CDR2 sequences are SEHNR and FQNEAQ (reference sequence). From its first to its last residue, the CDR3 has 9 amino acids. The CDR3 is CASSPPRVS.

About this clonotype itself: The missing conserved phenylalanine or tryptophan at the end of this CDR3 makes a read error likely. The chain carries TRBV7-8 and TRBJ2-4, with a weak D call TRBD2 (6 bases). V was cut by 5 bases and J by 9 bases, with 17 bases left in between. This CDR3 region has 14 residues. CDR1 and CDR2 (germline): SGHVS, FQNEAQ. The chain's CDR3 is CASSRAGGDAIQYL. As DNA, the CDR3 is TGTGCCAGCAGCAGGGCCGGGGGAGACGCCATTCAGTACCTC.

There are many counts of this clonotype. The chain carries TRBV6-5 and TRBJ2-7; maybe TRBD2 (6 bases). Germline V lookup: CDR1 MNHEY, CDR2 SVGAGI. V lost 2 bases and J 1 base, leaving 9 bases between the germline ends. CDR3 size: 14 residues. For the CDR3, the DNA is TGTGCCAGCAGTTACGAAAGCGGGTCCTACGAGCAGTACTTC. Its translation is CASSYESGSYEQYF.

The V call is TRBV10-1, the J call TRBJ1-6; 7 nucleotides line up with TRBD1. Germline CDR1 WNHNN, CDR2 SYGVQD (reference sequence). The CDR3 contains 14 residues. With 2 bases clipped from V and 7 bases from J, the junction kept 2 bases outside the gene matches. CDR3 loop: CASSEMTGNSPLHF. DNA of the CDR3: TGCGCCAGCAGTGAGATGACAGGGAATTCACCCCTCCACTTT.

This clonotype was picked up a small number of times. The rearrangement links TRBV2 to TRBJ1-5; 8 bases match TRBD1. The CDR3 is 13 residues long. J gave up 5 bases and V 6 bases, and 3 bases lay outside the gene matches. CDR1 and CDR2 (germline): SNHLY, FYNNEI. For the CDR3, the DNA is TGTGCCAGCAGCCCGGACAGGGATCAGCCCCAGCATTTT. This codes for CASSPDRDQPQHF.

This chain joins TRBV7-2 and TRBJ2-5, with TRBD2 matching 8 bases. This CDR3 spans 14 amino acids. CDR1 is SGHTA and CDR2 is FQGNSA in the germline V gene. Trimming cost V 3 bases and J 5 bases; bases outside gene matches: 5. CDR3 amino acids: CASSLISGAETQYF. As DNA, the CDR3 is TGTGCCAGCAGCTTGATTAGCGGGGCCGAGACCCAGTACTTC.

This clonotype has more than one count but fewer than ten. This chain links TRBV7-2 with TRBJ2-7; D gene unclear. CDR1 is SGHTA and CDR2 is FQGNSA in the germline V gene. The CDR3 extends over 12 amino acids. The V and J ends lost 5 bases and 5 bases respectively, with 10 bases between them. The CDR3 spells CASSRIGHEQYF. The CDR3 nucleotides read TGTGCCAGCAGCCGCATAGGCCACGAGCAGTACTTC. Filled out from reference TRBV7-2 and TRBJ2-7, the complete variable domain reads GAGVSQSPSNKVTEKGKDVELRCDPISGHTALYWYRQSLGQGLEFLIYFQGNSAPDKSGLPSDRFSAERTGGSVSTLTIQRTQQEDSAVYLCASSRIGHEQYFGPGTRLTVT.

Ten or more counts support this clonotype. This chain uses TRBV28 with TRBJ2-7; 7 nucleotides line up with TRBD1. The junction had 8 bases not matched to a gene; V was cut back by 6 bases and J by 3 bases. There are 14 residues in the CDR3. Germline CDR1 reads MDHEN; CDR2 reads SYDVKM. CDR3 residues: CASSFRGYGYEQYF. In DNA, the CDR3 is TGTGCCAGCAGCTTCAGGGGGTATGGCTACGAGCAGTACTTC.

This chain joins TRBV20-1 and TRBJ2-3, with a possible D match to TRBD1 (6 bases). The ends were cut back, 0 bases at V and 3 bases at J, with 13 bases in the middle. The CDR3 is made up of 15 amino acids. The germline gives CDR1 DFQATT, CDR2 SNEGSKA (reference sequence). The CDR3 reads CSARDTGSGTDTQYF. The CDR3 region has the DNA TGCAGTGCTAGAGACACAGGGTCAGGTACAGATACGCAGTATTTT.

This chain uses TRBV27 with TRBJ2-2; 7 nucleotides match TRBD2. This CDR3 is built from 18 residues. V lost 1 base, J lost 5 bases, and 13 bases stayed unmatched. From germline, CDR1 is MNHEY and CDR2 SMNVEV (reference sequence). CDR3 sequence reads: CASSLWGGGLLRTGELFF. The CDR3 DNA follows: TGTGCCAGCAGTTTATGGGGGGGGGGACTTCTACGGACCGGGGAGCTGTTTTTT.

The chain joins TRBV15 to TRBJ2-7; D is ambiguous. This CDR3 region has 13 residues. Germline V lookup: CDR1 LNHNV, CDR2 YYDKDF (reference sequence). Trimming took off 1 base at V and 4 bases at J, with 8 bases between the two ends. This chain's CDR3 is CATSRADGYEQYF. CDR3 nucleotide sequence: TGTGCCACCAGCAGAGCTGACGGATACGAGCAGTACTTC.

This clonotype is medium-sized in the sample. The chain has TRBV2 and TRBJ1-1, with TRBD1 as a possible D gene (5 bases). The germline CDR1 and CDR2 sequences are SNHLY and FYNNEI. V was pared by 3 bases and J by 2 bases, with 7 bases between. The CDR3 runs 13 residues. CDR3: CASSDGANTEAFF. The CDR3 DNA follows: TGTGCCAGCAGTGACGGGGCCAACACTGAAGCTTTCTTT.

This chain joins TRBV10-2 and TRBJ2-5; D is uncertain. Germline V CDR1 and CDR2: WSHSY, SAAADI. With 6 bases removed from V and 5 bases from J, the gap between germline ends came to 13 bases. The CDR3 contains 13 residues. CDR3 coding DNA: TGCGCCAGCAGGGCAGGTCAATCGGAGACCCAGTACTTC. Translated, it gives CASRAGQSETQYF.

As to this clonotype: A clone one base away is much larger, so this may be a read error. V is TRBV27 and J is TRBJ1-6; D call uncertain. Germline V gene data show CDR1 as MNHEY and CDR2 as SMNVEV (reference sequence). CDR3 size: 12 residues. CDR3 sequence (DNA): TGTGCCAGCAGTCTCTATAATTCACCCCACCACTTT. This gives the protein CASSLYNSPHHF.

Ten or more counts support this clonotype. The rearrangement uses TRBV5-4 and TRBJ1-1; tentative D call: TRBD1 (5 bases). The V end lost 1 base, the J end lost 8 bases, and 12 bases lay between the germline ends. Germline CDR1 reads SGHNT; CDR2 reads YYREEE (reference sequence). This CDR3 has 13 amino acids. The CDR3 nucleotides read TGTGCCAGCAGCTTGCTTGACAGCCCCGAAGCTTTCTTT. Amino acid sequence: CASSLLDSPEAFF.